This T cell receptor (beta chain) comes out of a study of blood T cell repertoires in COVID-19. Profiling relied on immunoSEQ multiplex PCR, and the TCRdb table lists in-frame clones only, not all of them. Seen here are around 26,000 clones, around 86% observed once, and the top ten hold about 8.6%. Germline lookup yields CDR1 SEHNR and CDR2 FQNEAQ (reference sequence). V lost 1 base and J 7 bases, leaving 8 bases between the germline ends. The length of the CDR3 is 14 residues. Sequenced sample: peripheral blood. The chain links TRBV7-9 to TRBJ1-6; weak D call: TRBD1 (5 bases). The receptor was derived from a human donor in a cohort sampled during active COVID-19. CDR3 loop: CASSLGQRNSPLHF. DNA of the CDR3: TGTGCCAGCAGCTTAGGACAGAGAAATTCACCCCTCCACTTT. Supplemented by reference TRBV7-9 and TRBJ1-6, the full variable domain reads DTGVSQNPRHKITKRGQNVTFRCDPISEHNRLYWYRQTLGQGPEFLTYFQNEAQLEKSRLLSDRFSAERPKGSFSTLEIQRTEQGDSAMYLCASSLGQRNSPLHFGNGTRLTVT.